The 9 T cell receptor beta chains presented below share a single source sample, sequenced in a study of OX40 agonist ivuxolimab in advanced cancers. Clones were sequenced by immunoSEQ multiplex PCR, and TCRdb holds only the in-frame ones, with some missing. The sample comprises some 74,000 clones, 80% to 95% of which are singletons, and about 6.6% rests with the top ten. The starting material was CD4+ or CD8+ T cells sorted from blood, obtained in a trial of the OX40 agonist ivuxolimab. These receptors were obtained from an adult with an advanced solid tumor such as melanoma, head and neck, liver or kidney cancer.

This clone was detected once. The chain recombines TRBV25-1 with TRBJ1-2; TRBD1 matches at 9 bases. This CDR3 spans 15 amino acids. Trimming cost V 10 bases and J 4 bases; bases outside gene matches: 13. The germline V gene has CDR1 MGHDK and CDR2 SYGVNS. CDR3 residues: CATQCVGQGCYGYTF. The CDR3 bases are TGTGCCACCCAGTGCGTGGGACAGGGCTGCTATGGCTACACCTTC.

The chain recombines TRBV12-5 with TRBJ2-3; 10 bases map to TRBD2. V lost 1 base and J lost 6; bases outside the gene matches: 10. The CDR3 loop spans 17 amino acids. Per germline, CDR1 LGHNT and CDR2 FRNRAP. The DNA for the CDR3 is TGTGCTAGTGGTTTGGGGGGTAGCGGGAGGTCTGCTGATACGCAGTATTTT. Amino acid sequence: CASGLGGSGRSADTQYF.

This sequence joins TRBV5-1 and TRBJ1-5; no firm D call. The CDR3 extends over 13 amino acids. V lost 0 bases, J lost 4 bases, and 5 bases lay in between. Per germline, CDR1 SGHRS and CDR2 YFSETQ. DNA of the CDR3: TGCGCCAGCAGCTTGGAACCAAATCAGCCCCAGCATTTT. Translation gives CASSLEPNQPQHF.

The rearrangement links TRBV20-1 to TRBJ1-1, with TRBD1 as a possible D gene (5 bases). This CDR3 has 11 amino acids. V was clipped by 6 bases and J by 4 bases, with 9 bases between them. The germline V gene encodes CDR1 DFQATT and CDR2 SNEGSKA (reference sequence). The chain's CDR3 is CSAPRGTEAFF. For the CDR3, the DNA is TGCAGTGCCCCGAGGGGCACTGAAGCTTTCTTT.

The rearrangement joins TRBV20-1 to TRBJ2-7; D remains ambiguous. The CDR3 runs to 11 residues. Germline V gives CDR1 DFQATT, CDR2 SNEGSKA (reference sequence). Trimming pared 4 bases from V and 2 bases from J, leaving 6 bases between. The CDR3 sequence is CSATLTYEQYF. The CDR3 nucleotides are TGCAGTGCTACCTTGACCTACGAGCAGTACTTC.

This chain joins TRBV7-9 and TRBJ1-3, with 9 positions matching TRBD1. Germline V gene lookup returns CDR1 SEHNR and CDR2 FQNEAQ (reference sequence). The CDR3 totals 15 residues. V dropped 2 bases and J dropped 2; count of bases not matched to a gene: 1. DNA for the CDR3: TGTGCCAGCAGCTTATGGGACAGGGCTGGAAACACCATATATTTT. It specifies CASSLWDRAGNTIYF.

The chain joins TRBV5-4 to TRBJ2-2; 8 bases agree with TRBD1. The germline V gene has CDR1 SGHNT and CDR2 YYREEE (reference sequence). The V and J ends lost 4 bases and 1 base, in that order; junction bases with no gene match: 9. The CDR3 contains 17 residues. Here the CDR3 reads CASSPLSGTGNTGELFF. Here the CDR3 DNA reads TGTGCCAGCAGCCCCCTCTCCGGGACAGGGAACACCGGGGAGCTGTTTTTT. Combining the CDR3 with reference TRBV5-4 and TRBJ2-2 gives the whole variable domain ETGVTQSPTHLIKTRGQQVTLRCSSQSGHNTVSWYQQALGQGPQFIFQYYREEENGRGNFPPRFSGLQFPNYSSELNVNALELDDSALYLCASSPLSGTGNTGELFFGEGSRLTVL.

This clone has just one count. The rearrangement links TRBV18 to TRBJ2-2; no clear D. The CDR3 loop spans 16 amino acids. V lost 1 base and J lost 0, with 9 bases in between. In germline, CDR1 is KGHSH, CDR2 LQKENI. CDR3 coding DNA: TGTGCCAGCTCACCACTAGACGTTTCGAACACCGGGGAGCTGTTTTTT. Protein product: CASSPLDVSNTGELFF.

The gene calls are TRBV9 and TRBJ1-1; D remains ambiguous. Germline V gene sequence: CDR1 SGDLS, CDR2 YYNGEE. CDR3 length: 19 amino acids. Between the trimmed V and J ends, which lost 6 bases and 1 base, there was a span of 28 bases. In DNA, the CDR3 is TGTGCCAGCACCCACCCTTCGATCGGACGCCGGAGGAAGAACACTGAAGCTTTCTTT. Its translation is CASTHPSIGRRRKNTEAFF.